These 22 T cell receptor beta chains originate from one sample sequenced in a study of blood T cell repertoires in COVID-19. Produced via immunoSEQ multiplex PCR; TCRdb's table is partial and in-frame only. The sample contains about 50,000 clones, over 80% of which appear only once. Specimen: peripheral blood. These receptors were taken from a man aged 40-49 years with acute or convalescent COVID-19.

This clone turned up a few times. The chain uses TRBV19 and TRBJ2-3, with TRBD1 matching over 7 bases. The V and J ends lost 5 bases and 4 bases, in that order; junction bases with no gene match: 9. CDR3 size: 15 residues. The germline V gene has CDR1 LNHDA and CDR2 SQIVND (reference sequence). The CDR3 loop reads CASSFDRVNADTQYF. In DNA form, the CDR3 reads TGTGCCAGTAGTTTCGACAGGGTGAATGCAGATACGCAGTATTTT.

As regards this clone: One junction end does not reproduce the germline sequence, and a read error may be involved. The chain employs TRBV5-1 and TRBJ2-3, with a tentative D call TRBD1 (7 bases). This CDR3 region has 15 residues. From germline, CDR1 is SGHRS and CDR2 YFSETQ. The CDR3 reads CASRLEGARADTQYF. Here the CDR3 DNA reads TGCGCCAGCAGATTGGAGGGGGCGCGGGCAGATACGCAGTATTTT. Based on the CDR3 plus reference TRBV5-1 and TRBJ2-3, the full variable domain is KAGVTQTPRYLIKTRGQQVTLSCSPISGHRSVSWYQQTPGQGLQFLFEYFSETQRNKGNFPGRFSGRQFSNSRSEMNVSTLELGDSALYLCASRLEGARADTQYFGPGTRLTVL.

The chain carries TRBV3-1 (or the pseudogene TRBV3-2) and TRBJ2-2; D call uncertain. Trimming took off 5 bases at V and 1 base at J, with 14 bases between the two ends. Germline CDR1 LGHDT, CDR2 YNNKEL (reference sequence). This CDR3 is built from 16 residues. The CDR3 spells CASSNRATQNTGELFF. CDR3 bases: TGTGCCAGCAGCAATCGCGCGACACAGAACACCGGGGAGCTGTTTTTT.

The chain combines TRBV5-1 with TRBJ2-6, with 8 bases matching TRBD1. Unmatched junction bases numbered 9, after V lost 4 bases and J lost 0 bases. The germline V gene has CDR1 SGHRS and CDR2 YFSETQ. There are 18 residues in the CDR3. The CDR3 bases are TGCGCCAGCAGCCTCCGGGACAGGCCCGCCTCTGGGGCCAACGTCCTGACTTTC. Residues: CASSLRDRPASGANVLTF.

The CDR3 sequence is CASSFTGVPEAFF. The CDR3 region has the DNA TGTGCCAGCAGTTTTACGGGGGTCCCTGAAGCTTTCTTT. The J gene is TRBJ1-1, the V gene TRBV12-3 or TRBV12-4, with D possibly matching TRBD1 (5 bases). This CDR3 is 13 amino acids long. V was pared by 3 bases and J by 6 bases, with 11 bases between.

A few counts support this clone. The chain has TRBV5-3 and TRBJ2-7, with 8 bases identical to TRBD1. TRBV5-3 is filed as an ORF, its function uncertain. Germline trimming cut 5 bases from V and 5 bases from J; bases unmatched to any gene: 6. This CDR3 has 13 residues. CDR3 sequence (DNA): TGTGCCAGAAGTCTTGGACAGGGACACGAGCAGTACGTC. Its protein is CARSLGQGHEQYV.

J is TRBJ2-1 and V is TRBV29-1; TRBD2 is a possible D gene (6 bases). V was cut by 1 base and J by 15 bases, with 10 bases left in between. The CDR3 is 10 amino acids. Germline V gene data show CDR1 as SQVTM and CDR2 as ANQGSEA. CDR3 sequence reads: CSVEGRDGFF. CDR3 bases: TGCAGCGTTGAAGGGCGGGACGGGTTCTTC.

This clone has just a few counts. The chain employs TRBV3-1 (or the pseudogene TRBV3-2) and TRBJ2-7; TRBD2 matches 10 bases. The CDR3 contains 15 residues. Germline V lookup: CDR1 LGHDT, CDR2 YNNKEL (reference sequence). V dropped 0 bases and J dropped 6; count of bases not matched to a gene: 5. The DNA for the CDR3 is TGTGCCAGCAGCCAAGATACGAGCGGGAGGGGCGAGCAGTACTTC. Translating gives CASSQDTSGRGEQYF.

The chain couples TRBV24-1 to TRBJ1-2; tentatively, D is TRBD1 (6 bases). The CDR3 consists of 12 residues. V lost 6 bases, J lost 7 bases, and 11 bases lay in between. The germline V gene has CDR1 KGHDR and CDR2 SFDVKD. In nucleotides, the CDR3 is TGTGCCACCAGTTCACAGGGAATTGGCTACACCTTC. It encodes CATSSQGIGYTF.

J is TRBJ2-7 and V is TRBV7-8, with D unresolved. The germline V and J ends were trimmed by 0 bases and 3 bases, with 6 bases remaining between them. The CDR3 loop spans 13 amino acids. Per germline, CDR1 SGHVS and CDR2 FQNEAQ. This CDR3 is CASSLAGSYEQYF. The CDR3 nucleotides are TGTGCCAGCAGCTTAGCGGGCAGCTACGAGCAGTACTTC.

This chain links TRBV6-5 with TRBJ2-7; 9 bases match TRBD1. V dropped 6 bases and J dropped 5; count of bases not matched to a gene: 11. CDR1 and CDR2 (germline): MNHEY, SVGAGI. The CDR3 has 15 amino acids. The CDR3 reads CASRMAGTGLHEQYF. The CDR3 coding sequence is TGTGCCAGCAGGATGGCCGGGACAGGGTTACACGAGCAGTACTTC.

The V call is TRBV6-1, the J call TRBJ1-2, with no clear D. CDR3 length: 15 residues. Trimming left V 3 bases short and J 1 base short, with 12 bases between. In germline, CDR1 is MNHNS, CDR2 SASEGT. CDR3 sequence reads: CASSDYTPINYGYTF. CDR3 sequence (DNA): TGTGCCAGCAGTGATTACACACCAATTAACTATGGCTACACCTTC.

The gene calls are TRBV5-6 and TRBJ1-1; tentative D call: TRBD1 (6 bases). V was trimmed by 4 bases and J by 5 bases, leaving 15 bases between them. This CDR3 comprises 14 residues. Germline assignment: CDR1 SGHDT and CDR2 YYEEEE. CDR3 amino acids: CASSVQGRRTEAFF. The CDR3 nucleotides are TGTGCCAGCAGCGTACAGGGACGGAGAACTGAAGCTTTCTTT.

The rearrangement uses TRBV5-1 and TRBJ1-1, with a tentative D call TRBD1 (5 bases). The ends were cut back, 0 bases at V and 4 bases at J, with 13 bases in the middle. This CDR3 is 15 amino acids long. Germline V lookup: CDR1 SGHRS, CDR2 YFSETQ. This chain's CDR3 is CASSLARRGSTEAFF. In DNA, the CDR3 is TGCGCCAGCAGCTTGGCTCGTAGGGGTTCCACTGAAGCTTTCTTT.

This clone was counted a few times. The rearrangement uses TRBV10-2 and TRBJ2-3; D unresolved. CDR1 is WSHSY, CDR2 SAAADI, per germline. Trimming took 3 bases from V and 2 from J, leaving 18 bases between them. The CDR3 extends over 17 amino acids. The CDR3 sequence: CASSEIKTSVSTDTQYF. DNA for the CDR3: TGCGCCAGCAGTGAAATTAAAACTTCTGTCTCCACAGATACGCAGTATTTT.

The chain recombines TRBV10-3 with TRBJ2-2; tentative D call: TRBD1 (6 bases). V lost 3 bases and J 5 bases, leaving 10 bases between the germline ends. The germline CDR1 and CDR2 sequences are ENHRY and SYGVKD. There are 14 residues in the CDR3. The CDR3 protein is CAISDNRETGELFF. The DNA of the CDR3 is TGTGCCATCAGTGATAACAGGGAAACCGGGGAGCTGTTTTTT.

The genes are TRBV21-1 and TRBJ1-5; TRBD1, the D gene given by the table, was not confirmed from the DNA. TRBV21-1 is a pseudogene. This CDR3 spans 16 amino acids. CDR3 residues: CASSKAGQGGNQPQHF. CDR3 DNA: TGTGCCAGCAGCAAAGCTGGACAGGGGGGCAATCAGCCCCAGCATTTT.

The V call is TRBV2, the J call TRBJ2-3; D is perhaps TRBD1 (5 bases). This CDR3 is built from 15 residues. Germline-derived CDR1 and CDR2 are SNHLY and FYNNEI. V lost 6 bases and J lost 4, with 17 bases in between. CDR3 sequence (DNA): TGTGCCAGCAGGGCGAGCGACAGACAGTCAGATACGCAGTATTTT. It encodes CASRASDRQSDTQYF.

This clone has only a few counts. The genes are TRBV19 and TRBJ2-6; D gene unclear. This CDR3 is 17 amino acids long. V shed 3 bases and J shed 2 bases, with 14 bases lying between them. Germline CDR1 and CDR2: LNHDA and SQIVND (reference sequence). The CDR3 sequence is CASSILLRTAGANVLTF. Written as DNA, the CDR3 is TGTGCCAGTAGTATTTTACTACGAACGGCTGGGGCCAACGTCCTGACTTTC.

The chain uses TRBV24-1 and TRBJ2-7; 7 bases match TRBD1. The trim removed 4 bases at V and 3 bases at J, leaving 8 bases unmatched. The germline gives CDR1 KGHDR, CDR2 SFDVKD. The CDR3 totals 15 residues. CDR3 DNA sequence: TGTGCCACCAGTGACTACTCCCAGGGGGACTACGAGCAGTACTTC. Protein product: CATSDYSQGDYEQYF.

The chain uses TRBV21-1 and TRBJ2-7; the table's D call, TRBD2, was not checked against the DNA. TRBV21-1 is listed as a pseudogene. CDR3 length equals 15 residues. DNA of the CDR3: TGTGCCAGCAGCAAAGTGTGCTCTAACTCCTACGAGCAGTACGTC. It yields the protein CASSKVCSNSYEQYV.

This clone was recorded only once. This chain links TRBV9 with TRBJ1-3, with a tentative D call TRBD1 (6 bases). CDR1 is SGDLS, CDR2 YYNGEE, per germline. V was shortened by 4 bases and J by 0 bases, with 20 bases between the two germline ends. This CDR3 comprises 18 residues. The CDR3 nucleotides read TGTGCCAGCAGCCCTAGCTGGGGAGGGGGAGTCTCTGGAAACACCATATATTTT. Translated, it gives CASSPSWGGGVSGNTIYF. The full variable domain, rest sourced from reference TRBV9 and TRBJ1-3, is DSGVTQTPKHLITATGQRVTLRCSPRSGDLSVYWYQQSLDQGLQFLIQYYNGEERAKGNILERFSAQQFPDLHSELNLSSLELGDSALYFCASSPSWGGGVSGNTIYFGEGSWLTVV.